These 11 T cell receptor beta chains came from one sample sequenced in a study of blood T cell repertoires in COVID-19. Here immunoSEQ multiplex PCR was the method, and the copy in TCRdb shows in-frame clones only, minus some. There are approximately 250,000 clones in the sample; roughly 84% occur only once, and about 1.5% lies in the top ten. The sequencing input was peripheral blood. The receptors stem from a woman in her thirties or forties who had recovered from COVID-19.

V is TRBV4-2 and J is TRBJ2-3; the match to TRBD2 covers 11 bases. V lost 0 bases to trimming and J lost 5 bases; unmatched junction nucleotides: 4. The CDR3 sequence is 16 residues long. The germline gives CDR1 LGHNA, CDR2 YNFKEQ. CDR3 amino acids: CASSQDASGGQDTQYF. The CDR3 DNA is TGTGCCAGCAGCCAAGACGCTAGCGGGGGGCAAGATACGCAGTATTTT.

This chain links TRBV5-6 with TRBJ1-5; perhaps TRBD1 as D (5 bases). Trimming took 0 bases from V and 2 from J, leaving 9 bases between them. There are 15 residues in the CDR3. The germline CDR1 and CDR2 sequences are SGHDT and YYEEEE. CDR3 nucleotide sequence: TGTGCCAGCAGCTTGGGCAGGGTGGGCAATCAGCCCCAGCATTTT. It encodes CASSLGRVGNQPQHF.

The rearrangement links TRBV5-4 to TRBJ2-5; the match to TRBD1 covers 9 bases. CDR3 length equals 16 residues. The trim removed 3 bases at V and 4 bases at J, leaving 10 bases unmatched. Germline CDR1 reads SGHNT; CDR2 reads YYREEE (reference sequence). The CDR3 spells CASSWGQGVGGETQYF. In DNA, the CDR3 is TGTGCCAGCAGCTGGGGACAGGGCGTCGGGGGAGAGACCCAGTACTTC.

This chain joins TRBV18 and TRBJ2-1; TRBD1 matches at 7 bases. The CDR3 spans 14 residues. Trimming cost V 8 bases and J 8 bases; bases outside gene matches: 12. Germline V gene data show CDR1 as KGHSH and CDR2 as LQKENI. CDR3 sequence (DNA): TGTGCCAGCCTACAGGGGTCGTTGCGCCATGAGCAGTTCTTC. Translating gives CASLQGSLRHEQFF.

The gene calls are TRBV28 and TRBJ1-1; D gene uncertain. The CDR3 spans 13 residues. Trimming left V 6 bases short and J 5 bases short, with 13 bases between. Germline V gene lookup returns CDR1 MDHEN and CDR2 SYDVKM. The chain's CDR3 is CASSSSPGTEAFF. The CDR3 nucleotides are TGTGCCAGCAGCTCAAGCCCGGGGACTGAAGCTTTCTTT.

This chain connects TRBV18 to TRBJ2-7; TRBD2 might be the D (6 bases). V lost 3 bases and J lost 5, with 11 bases in between. The CDR3 contains 13 residues. Germline V lookup: CDR1 KGHSH, CDR2 LQKENI. CDR3 amino acids: CASSPPTRDEQYF. CDR3 bases: TGTGCCAGCTCACCTCCGACTAGGGACGAGCAGTACTTC.

The chain is built from TRBV5-1 and TRBJ1-1; D gene uncertain. The V gene lost 4 bases and the J gene lost 0 bases, with 7 bases spanning the gap. Germline-derived CDR1 and CDR2 are SGHRS and YFSETQ. This CDR3 is 13 amino acids long. The CDR3 sequence is CASSRDMNTEAFF. CDR3 bases: TGCGCCAGCAGCCGTGACATGAACACTGAAGCTTTCTTT. The full variable domain, completed using reference TRBV5-1 and TRBJ1-1, is KAGVTQTPRYLIKTRGQQVTLSCSPISGHRSVSWYQQTPGQGLQFLFEYFSETQRNKGNFPGRFSGRQFSNSRSEMNVSTLELGDSALYLCASSRDMNTEAFFGQGTRLTVV.

The chain employs TRBV4-1 and TRBJ2-3, with 9 bases identical to TRBD1. The CDR3 contains 16 residues. V gave up 6 bases and J gave up 0 bases; unmatched junction bases: 7. Germline V CDR1 and CDR2: MGHRA, YSYEKL. CDR3 residues: CASSLHRGRSTDTQYF. CDR3 nucleotide sequence: TGCGCCAGCAGTCTTCACAGGGGGCGCAGCACAGATACGCAGTATTTT.

The chain joins TRBV30 to TRBJ2-5; the match to TRBD2 covers 12 bases. The CDR3 spans 16 residues. The germline V gene encodes CDR1 GTSNPN and CDR2 SVGIG (reference sequence). J gave up 7 bases and V 1 base, and 10 bases lay outside the gene matches. The CDR3 nucleotides are TGTGCCTGGAGTGCTACTAGCGGGGGGCTTTGGGGGACCCAGTACTTC. It codes for CAWSATSGGLWGTQYF.

This chain joins TRBV5-1 and TRBJ1-1, with D maybe TRBD1 (6 bases). This CDR3 has 14 residues. Germline V lookup: CDR1 SGHRS, CDR2 YFSETQ. Trimming left V 5 bases short and J 2 bases short, with 13 bases between. CDR3 region: CASRKTGPNTEAFF. CDR3 sequence (DNA): TGCGCCAGCAGAAAGACAGGACCTAACACTGAAGCTTTCTTT.

The chain uses TRBV3-1 (or the pseudogene TRBV3-2) and TRBJ2-3; TRBD1 aligns across 12 bases. The ends lost 1 base at V and 7 bases at J; junction bases unmatched: 6. The CDR3 loop spans 16 amino acids. Germline assignment: CDR1 LGHDT and CDR2 YNNKEL (reference sequence). The CDR3 here is CASSQVLGQGANTQYF. The DNA of the CDR3 is TGTGCCAGCAGCCAAGTCCTGGGACAGGGGGCTAATACGCAGTATTTT.